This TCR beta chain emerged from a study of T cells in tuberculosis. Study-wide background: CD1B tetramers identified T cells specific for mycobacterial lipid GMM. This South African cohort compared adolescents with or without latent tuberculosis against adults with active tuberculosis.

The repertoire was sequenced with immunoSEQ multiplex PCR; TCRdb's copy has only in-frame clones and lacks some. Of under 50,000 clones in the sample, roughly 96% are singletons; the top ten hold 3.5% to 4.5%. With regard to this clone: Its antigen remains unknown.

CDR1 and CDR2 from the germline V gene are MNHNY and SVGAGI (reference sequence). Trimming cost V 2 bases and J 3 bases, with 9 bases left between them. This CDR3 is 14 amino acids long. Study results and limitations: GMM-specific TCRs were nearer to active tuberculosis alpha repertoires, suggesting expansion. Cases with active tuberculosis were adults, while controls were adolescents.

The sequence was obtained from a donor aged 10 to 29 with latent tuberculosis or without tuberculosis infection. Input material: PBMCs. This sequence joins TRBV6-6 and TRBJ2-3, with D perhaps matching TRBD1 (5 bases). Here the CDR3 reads CASSYGAGTDTQYF. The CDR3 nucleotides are TGTGCCAGCAGTTACGGCGCAGGGACAGATACGCAGTATTTT.